This record concerns one T cell receptor (beta chain) sequence. This sample was taken from a study of blood T cells in healthy people across ages. CDR3 length: 16 residues. V shed 5 bases, J shed 2 bases, and the junction held 9 bases outside the gene matches. PCR was performed a second time for about 7 to 11 cycles using a sample-barcoded 5' primer and a J-beta primer mix. MiXCR, applied by TCRdb to the 5' RACE reads, yields one record per CDR3 protein. Here the sample spans approximately 1,000,000 distinct CDR3 sequences, around two fifths being singletons. The sample was blood. The rearrangement joins TRBV12-3 or TRBV12-4 to TRBJ2-3; 8 bases map to TRBD1. This clonotype originated in a man aged 18 to 29 in good health. In DNA, the CDR3 is TGTGCCAGCAGTCTCCAAAGACAGGGGTACACAGATACGCAGTATTTT. Amino acids: CASSLQRQGYTDTQYF.